These T cell receptor beta chains were read from a single sample in a study of blood T cell repertoires in COVID-19. Libraries were prepared by immunoSEQ multiplex PCR; TCRdb keeps only in-frame clonotypes and omits some of them. The sample consists of 430,000 or so clones, 88% of them appearing once. Sequences were obtained from PBMCs or T cells enriched from blood (not recorded which). These receptors were collected from a woman in her thirties or forties who had recovered from COVID-19. The CDR3 runs from the conserved cysteine through the conserved F or W. Each record gives: J gene, clone size, V gene, CDR3 protein. Clone size, where shown, is once, few, many, or a class for clones that have expanded.

>TRBJ2-5|NA|TRBV5-4
CASSLGTGALRETQYF
>TRBJ1-1|NA|TRBV18
CASYAGNSKLWSTEAFF
>TRBJ1-2|NA|TRBV14
CASSPGDLTQNYGYTF
>TRBJ2-1|NA|TRBV19
CASSIVPGGTYNEQFF
>TRBJ1-1|once|TRBV11-2
CASSLDRGAEAFF
>TRBJ1-2|once|TRBV2
CASRTSGGQRRSSYGYTF
>TRBJ2-7|NA|TRBV10-1
CASSESPGLASSYEQYF
>TRBJ2-7|NA|TRBV7-2
CASSLNRDYEQYF
>TRBJ2-1|NA|TRBV29-1
CSVDGLQGVLNEQFF
>TRBJ2-1|NA|TRBV24-1
CATSLAGGPYNEQFF
>TRBJ1-3|NA|TRBV6-5
CASGQTRVNTIYF
>TRBJ2-7|NA|TRBV5-4
CASSLLGTRGEQYF
>TRBJ2-1|NA|TRBV9
CASSVGASGSGNEQFF
>TRBJ1-3|NA|TRBV9
CASSSHSGLGNTIYF
>TRBJ2-7|NA|TRBV2
CASSGGDYEQYF
>TRBJ2-3|NA|TRBV7-2
CASSFPGAISEEQYF
>TRBJ2-1|NA|TRBV5-1
CASSFEGEGNEQFF
>TRBJ1-4|NA|TRBV3-1/TRBV3-2
CASTGGAPNEKLFF
>TRBJ2-7|NA|TRBV19
CASSIQRTSGLYEQYF
>TRBJ2-3|NA|TRBV7-2
CASSPTGGAAADTQYF
>TRBJ2-5|few|TRBV7-2
CASSLAGASGETQYF
>TRBJ1-5|NA|TRBV5-6
CASSFTGGNQPQHF
>TRBJ1-1|NA|TRBV19
CASNRRGYTEAFF
>TRBJ1-4|NA|TRBV13
CASNSRVEEKLFF
>TRBJ2-7|NA|TRBV28
CASSSGDRYEQYF
>TRBJ1-1|few|TRBV18
CASSQGTGKNTEAFF
>TRBJ2-2|NA|TRBV3-1/TRBV3-2
CASSRGTEYTGELFF
>TRBJ1-5|NA|TRBV2
CASRPDRHSNQPQHF
>TRBJ2-7|NA|TRBV3-1/TRBV3-2
CASSLSGSGRMSEQYF
>TRBJ1-3|NA|TRBV9
CASSVGSQGVGNTIYF
>TRBJ2-2|NA|TRBV4-3
CASSQDLSSGNTGELFF
>TRBJ1-1|once|TRBV11-2
CASSLDLRESNTEAFF
>TRBJ2-7|NA|TRBV11-2
CASSLGPGGRLYEQYF
>TRBJ1-5|NA|TRBV5-4
CASSSQGYSNQPQHF
>TRBJ2-1|NA|TRBV30
CAWSVGLAGGDEQFF
>TRBJ2-7|few|TRBV5-4
CASSLSGGGFHEQYF
>TRBJ2-6|NA|TRBV5-1
CASSLSTRGSSGANVLTF
>TRBJ2-1|NA|TRBV5-1
CASSFPAGGDEQFF
>TRBJ1-1|once|TRBV15
CATSGLYVTGLDTEAFF
>TRBJ1-6|NA|TRBV2
CASVVGQGRNSPLHF
>TRBJ2-3|few|TRBV6-5
CASSYSARQFHTQYF
>TRBJ1-2|NA|TRBV7-9
CASSLEGARVPGYTF
>TRBJ1-1|NA|TRBV12-3/TRBV12-4
CASSFYGEAFF
>TRBJ2-7|NA|TRBV18
CASSRTGRLAEQYF
>TRBJ1-2|once|TRBV30
CAWSVQGEIYGYTF
>TRBJ2-7|NA|TRBV5-8
CASSDPWPNEHRGYF
>TRBJ2-3|NA|TRBV7-9
CASSLQGSTDTQYF
>TRBJ2-7|NA|TRBV21-1
CASSKTTPGQGSYEQYF
>TRBJ2-2|NA|TRBV25-1
CASSVGLAGGPGTGELFF